This record concerns one T cell receptor beta chain sequence. Its antigen is not identified. The source of the sample is a study of response to subunit inactivated influenza vaccine. Study-level findings and limits: The authors suggested that few new T cells are recruited per seasonal influenza vaccination.

A single record per CDR3 protein comes from TCRdb applying MiXCR to the RT-PCR reads. The sample records approximately 700,000 distinct CDR3 sequences, 15% to 18% being singletons. Germline-derived CDR1 and CDR2 are DFQATT and SNEGSKA (reference sequence). V was clipped by 7 bases and J by 2 bases, with 12 bases between them. The CDR3 runs 13 residues. The clonotype comes from a man aged 50-60 years who received an inactivated influenza vaccine. The rearrangement joins TRBV20-1 to TRBJ2-4; D is unresolved. The material sequenced was PBMCs from blood, taken roughly 12 days after vaccination. The CDR3 region has the DNA TGCAGTGAAAATGACGGGTCCAAAAACATTCAGTACTTC. It yields the protein CSENDGSKNIQYF.